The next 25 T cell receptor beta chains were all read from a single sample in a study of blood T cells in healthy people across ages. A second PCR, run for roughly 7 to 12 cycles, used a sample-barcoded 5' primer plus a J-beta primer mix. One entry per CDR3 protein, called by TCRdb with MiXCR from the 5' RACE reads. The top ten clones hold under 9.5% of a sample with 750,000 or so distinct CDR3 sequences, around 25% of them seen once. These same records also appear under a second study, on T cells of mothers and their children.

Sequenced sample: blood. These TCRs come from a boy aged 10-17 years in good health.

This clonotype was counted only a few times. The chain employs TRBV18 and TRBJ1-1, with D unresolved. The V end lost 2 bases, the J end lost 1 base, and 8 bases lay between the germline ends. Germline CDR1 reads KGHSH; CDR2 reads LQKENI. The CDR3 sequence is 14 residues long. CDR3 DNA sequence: TGTGCCAGCTCACCAGACCGAGCGAACACTGAAGCTTTCTTT. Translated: CASSPDRANTEAFF.

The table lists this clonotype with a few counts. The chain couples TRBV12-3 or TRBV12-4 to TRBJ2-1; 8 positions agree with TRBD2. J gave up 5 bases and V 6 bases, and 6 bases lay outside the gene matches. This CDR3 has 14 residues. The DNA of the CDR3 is TGTGCCAGCAGCAAGCGGGAGTCTAACAATGAGCAGTTCTTC. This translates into CASSKRESNNEQFF.

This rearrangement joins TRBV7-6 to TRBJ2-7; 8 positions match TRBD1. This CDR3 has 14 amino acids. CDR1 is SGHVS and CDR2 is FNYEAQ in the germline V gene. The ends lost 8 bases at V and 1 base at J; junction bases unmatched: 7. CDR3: CASPDRDRSYEQYF. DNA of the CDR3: TGTGCCAGCCCCGACCGGGACAGGTCCTACGAGCAGTACTTC.

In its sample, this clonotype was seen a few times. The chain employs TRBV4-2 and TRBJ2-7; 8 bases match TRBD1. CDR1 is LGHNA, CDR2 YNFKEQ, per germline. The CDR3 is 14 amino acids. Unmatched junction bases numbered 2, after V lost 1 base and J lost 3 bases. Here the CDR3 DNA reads TGTGCCAGCAGCCAAGGGACAGGGCTCTACGAGCAGTACTTC. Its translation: CASSQGTGLYEQYF.

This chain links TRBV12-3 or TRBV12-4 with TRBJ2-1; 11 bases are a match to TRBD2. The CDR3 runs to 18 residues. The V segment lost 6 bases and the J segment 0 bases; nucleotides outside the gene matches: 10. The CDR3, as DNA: TGTGCCAGCAGATCCCTAGCGGGGGGAGAGAGCTCCTACAATGAGCAGTTCTTC. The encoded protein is CASRSLAGGESSYNEQFF.

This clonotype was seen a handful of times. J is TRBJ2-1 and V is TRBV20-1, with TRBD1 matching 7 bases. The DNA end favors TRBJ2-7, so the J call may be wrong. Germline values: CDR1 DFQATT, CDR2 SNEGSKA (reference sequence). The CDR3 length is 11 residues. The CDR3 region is CSADREKEQYF. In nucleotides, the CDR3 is TGCAGTGCTGACAGGGAAAAGGAGCAGTACTTC.

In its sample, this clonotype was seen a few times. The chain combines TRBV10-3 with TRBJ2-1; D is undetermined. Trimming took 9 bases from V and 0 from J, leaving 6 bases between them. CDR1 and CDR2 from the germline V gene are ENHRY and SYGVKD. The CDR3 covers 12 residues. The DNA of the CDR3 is TGTGCCATATCCGACTCCTACAATGAGCAGTTCTTC. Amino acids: CAISDSYNEQFF.

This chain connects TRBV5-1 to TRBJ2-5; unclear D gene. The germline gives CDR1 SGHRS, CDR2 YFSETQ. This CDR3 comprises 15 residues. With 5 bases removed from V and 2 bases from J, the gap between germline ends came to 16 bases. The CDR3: CASSTRQTSQETQYF. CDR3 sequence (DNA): TGCGCCAGCAGTACAAGGCAAACCTCGCAAGAGACCCAGTACTTC.

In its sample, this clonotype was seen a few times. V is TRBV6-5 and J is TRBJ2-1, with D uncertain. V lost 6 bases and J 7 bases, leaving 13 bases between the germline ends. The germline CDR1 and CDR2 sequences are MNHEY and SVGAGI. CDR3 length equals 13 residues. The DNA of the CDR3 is TGTGCCAGCAGACCTCTCTCTGGGAATGAGCAGTTCTTC. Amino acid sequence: CASRPLSGNEQFF.

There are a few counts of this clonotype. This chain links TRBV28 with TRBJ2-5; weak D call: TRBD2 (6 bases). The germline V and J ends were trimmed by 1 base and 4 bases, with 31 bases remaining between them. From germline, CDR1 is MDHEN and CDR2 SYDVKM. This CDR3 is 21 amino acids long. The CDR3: CASSLSPWNPTVRGVIETQYF. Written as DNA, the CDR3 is TGTGCCAGCAGTTTATCCCCGTGGAATCCGACTGTGCGGGGCGTCATAGAGACCCAGTACTTC.

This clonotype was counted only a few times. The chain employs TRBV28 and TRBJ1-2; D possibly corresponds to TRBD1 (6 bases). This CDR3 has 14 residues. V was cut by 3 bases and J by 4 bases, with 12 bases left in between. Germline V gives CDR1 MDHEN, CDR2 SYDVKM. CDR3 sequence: CASSLNREFYGYTF. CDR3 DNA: TGTGCCAGCAGTTTGAACAGGGAGTTCTATGGCTACACCTTC.

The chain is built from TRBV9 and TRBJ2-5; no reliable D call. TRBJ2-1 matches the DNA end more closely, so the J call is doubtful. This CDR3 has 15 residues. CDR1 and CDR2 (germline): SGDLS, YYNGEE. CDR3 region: CASSSGGPSYNEQFF. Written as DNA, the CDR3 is TGTGCCAGCAGCTCGGGTGGGCCCTCCTACAATGAGCAGTTCTTC.

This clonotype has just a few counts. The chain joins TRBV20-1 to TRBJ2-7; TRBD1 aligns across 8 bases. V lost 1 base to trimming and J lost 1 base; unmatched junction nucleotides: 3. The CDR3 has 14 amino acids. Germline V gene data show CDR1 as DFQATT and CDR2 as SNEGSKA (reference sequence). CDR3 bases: TGCAGTGCTAGAGTTACAGGGGGTTCCTACGAGCAGTACTTC. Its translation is CSARVTGGSYEQYF.

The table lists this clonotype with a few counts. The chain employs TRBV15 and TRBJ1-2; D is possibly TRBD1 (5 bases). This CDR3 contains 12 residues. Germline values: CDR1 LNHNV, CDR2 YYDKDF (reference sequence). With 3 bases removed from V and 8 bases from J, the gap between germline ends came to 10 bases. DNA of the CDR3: TGTGCCACCAGCAGCTCGGGGCTCGGCTACACCTTC. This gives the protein CATSSSGLGYTF.

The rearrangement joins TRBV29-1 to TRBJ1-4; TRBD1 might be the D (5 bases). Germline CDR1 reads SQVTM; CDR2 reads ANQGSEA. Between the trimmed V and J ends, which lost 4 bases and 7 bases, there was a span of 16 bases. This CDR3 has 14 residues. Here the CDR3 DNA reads TGCAGCGTTGTGGGCCGCGATGGGGGTGAAAAACTGTTTTTT. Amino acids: CSVVGRDGGEKLFF.

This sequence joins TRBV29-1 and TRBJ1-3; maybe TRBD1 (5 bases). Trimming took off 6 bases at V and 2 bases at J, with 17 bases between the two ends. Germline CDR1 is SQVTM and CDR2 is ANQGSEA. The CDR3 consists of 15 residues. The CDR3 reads CSVSGTPPAGNTIYF. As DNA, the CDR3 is TGCAGCGTCTCCGGGACGCCGCCGGCTGGAAACACCATATATTTT.

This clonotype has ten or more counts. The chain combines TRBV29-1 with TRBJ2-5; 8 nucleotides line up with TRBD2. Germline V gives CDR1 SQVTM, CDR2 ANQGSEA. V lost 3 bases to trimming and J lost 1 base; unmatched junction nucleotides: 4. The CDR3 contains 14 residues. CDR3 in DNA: TGCAGCGTTGACAAGCGGGGGACCCAAGAGACCCAGTACTTC. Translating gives CSVDKRGTQETQYF.

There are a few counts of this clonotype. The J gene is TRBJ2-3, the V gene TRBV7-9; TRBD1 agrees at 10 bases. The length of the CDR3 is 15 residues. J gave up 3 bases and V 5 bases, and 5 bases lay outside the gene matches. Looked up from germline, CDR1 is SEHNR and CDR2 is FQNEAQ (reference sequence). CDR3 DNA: TGTGCCAGCAGCGCGAGGACAGGGGGGACAGATACGCAGTATTTT. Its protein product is CASSARTGGTDTQYF.

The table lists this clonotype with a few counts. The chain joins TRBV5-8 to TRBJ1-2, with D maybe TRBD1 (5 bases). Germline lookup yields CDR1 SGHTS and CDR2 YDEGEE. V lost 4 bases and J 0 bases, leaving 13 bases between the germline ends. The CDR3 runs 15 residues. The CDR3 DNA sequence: TGTGCCAGCAGCGTCAAGGGGAATTCTAACTATGGCTACACCTTC. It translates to CASSVKGNSNYGYTF.

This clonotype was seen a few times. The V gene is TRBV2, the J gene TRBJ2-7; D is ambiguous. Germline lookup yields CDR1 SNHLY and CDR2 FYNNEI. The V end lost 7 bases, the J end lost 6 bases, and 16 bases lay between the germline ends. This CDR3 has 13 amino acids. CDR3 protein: CASTLTHTGEQYF. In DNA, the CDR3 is TGTGCCAGCACCTTGACTCATACCGGCGAGCAGTACTTC.

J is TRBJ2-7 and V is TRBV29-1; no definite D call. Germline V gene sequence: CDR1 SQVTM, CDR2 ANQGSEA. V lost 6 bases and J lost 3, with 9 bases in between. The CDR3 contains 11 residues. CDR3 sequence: CSVYLSYEQYF. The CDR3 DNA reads TGCAGCGTGTACCTCAGCTACGAGCAGTACTTC.

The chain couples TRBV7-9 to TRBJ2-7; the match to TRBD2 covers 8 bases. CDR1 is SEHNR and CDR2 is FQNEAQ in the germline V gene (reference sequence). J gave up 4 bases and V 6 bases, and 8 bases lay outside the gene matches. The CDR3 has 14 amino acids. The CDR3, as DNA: TGTGCCAGCAGTCCGGGACTAGTATATTACGAGCAGTACTTC. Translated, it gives CASSPGLVYYEQYF.

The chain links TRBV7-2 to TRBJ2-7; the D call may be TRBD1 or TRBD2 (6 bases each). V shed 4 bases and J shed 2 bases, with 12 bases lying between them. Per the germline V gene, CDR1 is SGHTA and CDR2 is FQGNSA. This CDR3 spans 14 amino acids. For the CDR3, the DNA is TGTGCCAGCAGCTCACAGGGAGGTCCCTACGAGCAGTACTTC. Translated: CASSSQGGPYEQYF.

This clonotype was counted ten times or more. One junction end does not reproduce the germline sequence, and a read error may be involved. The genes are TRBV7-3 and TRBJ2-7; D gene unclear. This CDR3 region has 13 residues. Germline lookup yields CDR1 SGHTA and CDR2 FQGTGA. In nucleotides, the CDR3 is TGTGCCAGCAGTTTAACCCCCAGCTACGAGCAGTACTTC. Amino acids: CASSLTPSYEQYF.

CDR3 loop: CASSQGIRLPQEEQYF. The CDR3 bases are TGTGCCAGCAGCCAAGGTATCAGACTACCTCAGGAGGAGCAGTACTTC. The rearrangement joins TRBV3-1 to TRBJ2-7; a possible D gene is TRBD2 (5 bases). Per germline, CDR1 LGHDT and CDR2 YNNKEL (reference sequence). V was shortened by 1 base and J by 7 bases, with 20 bases between the two germline ends. This CDR3 comprises 16 residues.